This T cell receptor (beta chain) was obtained from a study of Ad26.COV2.S vaccination and SARS-CoV-2 variants. Across the whole study: In the COV1001 trial, the donor was in the Ad26.COV2.S arm. Once or twice, 56 days apart, Ad26.COV2.S was delivered intramuscularly.

CDR3 size: 13 residues. CDR1 is SNHLY and CDR2 is FYNNEI in the germline V gene. The V end was cut by 4 bases, the J end by 0 bases, with 7 bases between. The treatment here: over 15 received Ad26.COV2.S at low or high dose, single or two shots; about 5 received placebo; per-sample allocation not given. At day 63 after the first vaccine or placebo injection, samples were drawn. Boston provided a donor who was an adult aged 18-55 years. Wuhan-strain spike was delivered by a replication-incompetent Ad26 vector. Clones were sequenced by immunoSEQ multiplex PCR, and TCRdb holds only the in-frame ones, with some missing. The profile shows 410,000 or so clones, approximately 92% of them singletons.

This specimen consisted of peripheral blood, obtained in a trial of Ad26.COV2.S vaccine versus placebo. The chain employs TRBV2 and TRBJ2-7, with D possibly being TRBD2 (5 bases). The receptor was isolated from a person between 18 and 59 years old who received the Ad26.COV2.S COVID-19 vaccine or a placebo. The CDR3 DNA is TGTGCCAGCAGTGGGACTTCCTCCTACGAGCAGTACTTC. As protein: CASSGTSSYEQYF.